These 22 T cell receptor beta chains originate from one sample sequenced in a study of T cells in Graves' hyperthyroidism and ophthalmopathy. TCR beta CDR3 regions were amplified from RNA. Researchers ran a first-round RT-PCR on the TCR CDR3 using the HTBI primer set. TCRdb independently ran MiXCR on the multiplex PCR reads; one entry per CDR3 protein. The data show around 660,000 distinct CDR3 sequences, roughly 46% seen once. Source material: peripheral blood or thyroid tissue (not recorded which). Receptor source: an adult man with Graves' disease, either hyperthyroidism or ophthalmopathy (not recorded which).

This chain connects TRBV7-9 to TRBJ1-2; D remains ambiguous. Trimming removed 5 bases from V and 4 bases from J, with 23 bases in between. CDR3 length: 17 amino acids. The germline gives CDR1 SEHNR, CDR2 FQNEAQ (reference sequence). CDR3 nucleotide sequence: TGTGCCAGCAGCCCAAGCCCCCGCCGAGGATCTGGCTATGGCTACACCTTC. This codes for CASSPSPRRGSGYGYTF.

The J gene is TRBJ2-5, the V gene TRBV7-6; the D is unclear. CDR3 length: 11 residues. Germline assignment: CDR1 SGHVS and CDR2 FNYEAQ. CDR3 in DNA: TGTGCAAGGATTAGACAAGAGACCCAGTACTTC. Its protein is CARIRQETQYF.

This sequence joins TRBV5-1 and TRBJ2-5, with 7 bases aligning to TRBD1. The tail of the sequence fits TRBJ2-7 better, so the J call may be wrong. CDR1 is SGHRS, CDR2 YFSETQ, per germline. This CDR3 comprises 14 residues. Here the CDR3 reads CASSTRQGGYEQYF. The CDR3 DNA reads as TGCGCCAGCAGCACCCGACAGGGTGGGTACGAGCAGTACTTC.

With regard to this clonotype: A clone one base away is much larger, so this may be a read error. This likely comes from a read error, as the CDR3 has no conserved phenylalanine or tryptophan at its end. This rearrangement joins TRBV19 to TRBJ1-5; 7 bases match TRBD1. Germline lookup yields CDR1 LNHDA and CDR2 SQIVND (reference sequence). The CDR3 runs 17 residues. V was clipped by 5 bases and J by 2 bases; unmatched bases: 12. Here the CDR3 DNA reads TGTGCCAGTAGTCTTACCCGGACAGGATGGGGCAATCAGCCCCAGCATCTT. This translates into CASSLTRTGWGNQPQHL.

Comments on this clonotype: It may be a read error: a sequence one base away is much more abundant. Given the absence of the conserved phenylalanine or tryptophan at the CDR3 end, a read error is likely. The V and J genes are TRBV12-3 or TRBV12-4 and TRBJ1-6, with D tentatively TRBD1 (5 bases). This CDR3 contains 15 residues. Deletions cut 6 bases from V and 9 bases from J, with 18 bases between. CDR3 sequence (DNA): TGTGCCAGCAGCCGAGAGGGCCAGGGTACTTCACCCCTCCACTCT. It translates to CASSREGQGTSPLHS.

Ten or more counts support this clonotype. The V call is TRBV25-1, the J call TRBJ1-4; weak D call: TRBD1 (5 bases). This CDR3 has 13 residues. The germline V and J ends were trimmed by 7 bases and 7 bases, with 13 bases remaining between them. Germline V gene lookup returns CDR1 MGHDK and CDR2 SYGVNS. This CDR3 reads CASTLSGGEKLFF. The CDR3 DNA follows: TGTGCCAGCACCCTCAGCGGGGGTGAAAAACTGTTTTTT.

The chain couples TRBV6-1 to TRBJ1-1; D is ambiguous. Germline V gives CDR1 MNHNS, CDR2 SASEGT. The V gene lost 4 bases and the J gene lost 0 bases, with 9 bases spanning the gap. This CDR3 contains 14 residues. CDR3 sequence: CASSGLTVNTEAFF. CDR3 sequence (DNA): TGTGCCAGCAGTGGCCTGACTGTGAACACTGAAGCTTTCTTT.

This clonotype appeared a few times. The chain carries TRBV14 and TRBJ1-1; maybe TRBD1 (5 bases). Germline V gene data show CDR1 as SGHDN and CDR2 as FVKESK. The CDR3 sequence is 13 residues long. Trimming left V 7 bases short and J 3 bases short, with 12 bases between. CDR3 region: CASNQGLDTEAFF. The CDR3 DNA reads TGTGCCAGCAACCAGGGTCTTGACACTGAAGCTTTCTTT.

This clonotype appeared a few times. The gene calls are TRBV20-1 and TRBJ1-1; D is unresolved. CDR3 length equals 14 residues. The ends were cut back, 0 bases at V and 6 bases at J, with 14 bases in the middle. Germline CDR1 DFQATT, CDR2 SNEGSKA (reference sequence). CDR3 protein: CSARDQADYSEAFF. The CDR3 DNA follows: TGCAGTGCTAGAGATCAGGCAGATTACTCTGAAGCTTTCTTT.

In this sample, this clonotype turned up a few times. This chain joins TRBV7-9 and TRBJ1-2; a weak D match, TRBD1 (5 bases). This CDR3 contains 15 residues. Trimming cost V 4 bases and J 0 bases, with 12 bases left between them. Germline CDR1 is SEHNR and CDR2 is FQNEAQ (reference sequence). The chain's CDR3 is CASSSSGTSNYGYTF. In DNA, the CDR3 is TGTGCCAGCAGCTCTTCCGGGACCTCTAACTATGGCTACACCTTC. The variable domain in full, completed from reference TRBV7-9 and TRBJ1-2, reads DTGVSQNPRHKITKRGQNVTFRCDPISEHNRLYWYRQTLGQGPEFLTYFQNEAQLEKSRLLSDRFSAERPKGSFSTLEIQRTEQGDSAMYLCASSSSGTSNYGYTFGSGTRLTVV.

Ten or more counts support this clonotype. This chain uses TRBV29-1 with TRBJ2-6, with TRBD1 matching over 7 bases. The J segment lost 1 base and the V segment lost 6 bases, leaving 6 bases of the junction unmatched. The CDR3 contains 15 residues. CDR1 and CDR2 (germline): SQVTM, ANQGSEA. CDR3 DNA sequence: TGCAGCGTCGCCCAACAGGGGTCTGGGGCCAACGTCCTGACTTTC. This sequence encodes CSVAQQGSGANVLTF.

The V call is TRBV9, the J call TRBJ2-5, with D perhaps being TRBD1 or TRBD2 (7 bases each). The length of the CDR3 is 15 residues. V was shortened by 0 bases and J by 3 bases, with 12 bases between the two germline ends. The germline V gene has CDR1 SGDLS and CDR2 YYNGEE. This CDR3 reads CASSVGGGTEETQYF. As DNA, the CDR3 is TGTGCCAGCAGCGTAGGGGGGGGGACAGAAGAGACCCAGTACTTC.

To note about this clonotype: A much more abundant neighbour one base away suggests this may be a read error. Here the CDR3 reads CAISEYQGNTEAFF. The CDR3, as DNA: TGTGCCATCAGTGAATACCAGGGGAACACTGAAGCTTTCTTT. The rearrangement uses TRBV10-3 and TRBJ1-1, with D maybe TRBD1 (5 bases). The V gene lost 3 bases and the J gene lost 1 base, with 9 bases spanning the gap. The CDR3 has 14 amino acids. Per the germline V gene, CDR1 is ENHRY and CDR2 is SYGVKD.

This clonotype was seen repeatedly, ten times or more. The chain links TRBV6-5 to TRBJ1-6; D gene unclear. The germline V gene has CDR1 MNHEY and CDR2 SVGAGI. Trimming stripped 5 bases from V and 10 bases from J, with 12 bases between. The CDR3 spans 13 residues. The CDR3 reads CASSVGRSSPLHF. CDR3 nucleotide sequence: TGTGCCAGCAGTGTCGGGCGTTCCTCACCCCTCCACTTT.

The sample holds many counts of this clonotype. The rearrangement links TRBV10-3 to TRBJ1-5; tentatively, D is TRBD1 (5 bases). The V end lost 4 bases, the J end lost 3 bases, and 13 bases lay between the germline ends. CDR1 and CDR2 from the germline V gene are ENHRY and SYGVKD. The CDR3 has 15 amino acids. The DNA of the CDR3 is TGTGCCATCAGTGGGGGCACAGGATACAATCAGCCCCAGCATTTT. It encodes CAISGGTGYNQPQHF.

The V gene is TRBV15, the J gene TRBJ1-5; D possibly corresponds to TRBD1 (5 bases). The V and J ends lost 0 bases and 6 bases respectively, with 12 bases between them. Germline-derived CDR1 and CDR2 are LNHNV and YYDKDF (reference sequence). There are 15 residues in the CDR3. The CDR3 coding sequence is TGTGCCACCAGCAGAGATCAGGGTTTGGTTCAGCCCCAGCATTTT. It yields the protein CATSRDQGLVQPQHF.

V and J are TRBV4-1 and TRBJ1-5; D possibly corresponds to TRBD1 (6 bases). Germline V gene lookup returns CDR1 MGHRA and CDR2 YSYEKL. V was cut by 0 bases and J by 8 bases, with 14 bases left in between. This CDR3 spans 15 amino acids. CDR3 coding DNA: TGCGCCAGCAGCCAAGAACGGGGGGCCGGTGAGCCCCAGCATTTT. Its protein product is CASSQERGAGEPQHF.

The chain carries TRBV2 and TRBJ1-2; D uncertain. There are 14 residues in the CDR3. V was clipped by 9 bases and J by 1 base, with 15 bases between them. Germline assignment: CDR1 SNHLY and CDR2 FYNNEI. The CDR3 DNA reads as TGTGCCAGTAGTAAATCCGGGCTTAACTATGGCTACACCTTC. Translating it yields CASSKSGLNYGYTF.

Concerning this clonotype: Mismatch with germline at one junction end may stem from a read error. This chain joins TRBV20-1 and TRBJ2-2; D possibly matches TRBD1 or TRBD2 (5 bases each). The germline CDR1 and CDR2 sequences are DFQATT and SNEGSKA (reference sequence). There are 14 residues in the CDR3. The DNA of the CDR3 is TGCAGTGCTAGAGATCCAGGGAACACCGGGGAGCCGTTTTTT. Translated: CSARDPGNTGEPFF.

For this clonotype: One end of the junction fails to match germline, which may point to a read error. This chain connects TRBV13 to TRBJ1-1; TRBD1 matches 8 bases. This CDR3 spans 13 amino acids. The V gene's germline CDR1 is PRHDT and CDR2 FYEKMQ (reference sequence). In DNA form, the CDR3 reads TGTGCCAGCAGCCAAGATCGACAGGGGAAAGCCTTCTTT. Amino acid sequence: CASSQDRQGKAFF.

This CDR3 is CASSLGWANTEAFF. The CDR3, as DNA: TGTGCCAGCAGCTTAGGTTGGGCCAACACTGAAGCTTTCTTT. The V call is TRBV7-8, the J call TRBJ1-1; D is undetermined. Germline V gene lookup returns CDR1 SGHVS and CDR2 FQNEAQ. The CDR3 runs 14 residues. The V and J ends lost 1 base and 2 bases respectively, with 8 bases between them.

At least ten counts were recorded for this clonotype. CDR3 DNA sequence: TGTGCCACCAGTGATAGCGGTCAGCCCCAGCATTTT. Amino acids: CATSDSGQPQHF. This rearrangement joins TRBV24-1 to TRBJ1-5; D remains unclear. V was pared by 3 bases and J by 6 bases, with 5 bases between. CDR1 and CDR2 from the germline V gene are KGHDR and SFDVKD. The CDR3 runs to 12 residues.